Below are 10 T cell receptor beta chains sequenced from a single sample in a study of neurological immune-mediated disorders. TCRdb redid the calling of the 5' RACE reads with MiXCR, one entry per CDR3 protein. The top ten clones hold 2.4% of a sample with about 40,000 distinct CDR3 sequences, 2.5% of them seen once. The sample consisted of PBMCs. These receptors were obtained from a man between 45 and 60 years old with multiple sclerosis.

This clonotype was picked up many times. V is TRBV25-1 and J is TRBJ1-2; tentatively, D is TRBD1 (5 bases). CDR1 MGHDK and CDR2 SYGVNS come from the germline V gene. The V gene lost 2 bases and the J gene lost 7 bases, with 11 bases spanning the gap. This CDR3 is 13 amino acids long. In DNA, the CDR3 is TGTGCCAGCAGTGAACCGCAGGGAGGTGGCTACACCTTC. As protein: CASSEPQGGGYTF.

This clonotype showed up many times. CDR3 coding DNA: TGTGCCAGCAGTTTGGGATCGGGAGCTTCCTACGAGCAGTACTTC. This encodes CASSLGSGASYEQYF. The chain couples TRBV12-3 or TRBV12-4 to TRBJ2-7; TRBD2 is a possible D gene (6 bases). CDR3 size: 15 residues. Trimming stripped 3 bases from V and 1 base from J, with 13 bases between.

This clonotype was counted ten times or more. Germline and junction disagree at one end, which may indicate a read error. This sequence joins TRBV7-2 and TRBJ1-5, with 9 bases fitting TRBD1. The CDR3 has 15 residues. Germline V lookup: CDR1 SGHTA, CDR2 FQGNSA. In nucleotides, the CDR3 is TGTGCCAGCAGCTTAGCGACAGGGGGGGATCAGCCCCAGAATTTT. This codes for CASSLATGGDQPQNF.

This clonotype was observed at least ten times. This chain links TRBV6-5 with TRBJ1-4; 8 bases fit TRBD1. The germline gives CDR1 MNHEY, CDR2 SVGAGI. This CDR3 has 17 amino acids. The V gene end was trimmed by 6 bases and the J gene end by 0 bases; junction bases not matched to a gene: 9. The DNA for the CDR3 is TGTGCCAGCAGCCGTCAGGGGGCCCCCGCAACTAATGAAAAACTGTTTTTT. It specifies CASSRQGAPATNEKLFF.

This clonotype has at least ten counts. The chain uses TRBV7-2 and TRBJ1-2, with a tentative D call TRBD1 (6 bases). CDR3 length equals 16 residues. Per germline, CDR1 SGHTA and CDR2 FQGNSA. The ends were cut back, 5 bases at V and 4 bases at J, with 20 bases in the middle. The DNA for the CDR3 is TGTGCCAGCAGCAGCTACGGGACTGGGACAACCTATGGCTACACCTTC. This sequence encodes CASSSYGTGTTYGYTF.

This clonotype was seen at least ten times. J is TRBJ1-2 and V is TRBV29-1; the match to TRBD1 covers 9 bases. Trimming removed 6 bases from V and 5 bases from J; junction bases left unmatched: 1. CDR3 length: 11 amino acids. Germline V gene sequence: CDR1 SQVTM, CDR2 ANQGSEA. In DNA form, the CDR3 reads TGCAGCGTCGGGACAGGGTATGGCTACACCTTC. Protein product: CSVGTGYGYTF.

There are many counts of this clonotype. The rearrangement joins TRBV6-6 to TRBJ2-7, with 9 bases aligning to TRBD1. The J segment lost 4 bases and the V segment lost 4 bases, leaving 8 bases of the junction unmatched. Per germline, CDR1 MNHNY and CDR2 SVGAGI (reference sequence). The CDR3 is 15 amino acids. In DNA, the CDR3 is TGTGCCAGCAGTTCGCCACAGGGGGCTGAATACGAGCAGTACTTC. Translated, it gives CASSSPQGAEYEQYF.

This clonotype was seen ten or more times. CDR3 residues: CASSLGNSPLHF. For the CDR3, the DNA is TGCGCCAGCAGCTTGGGGAATTCACCCCTCCACTTT. The rearrangement joins TRBV5-1 to TRBJ1-6; D unresolved. The CDR3 consists of 12 residues. Between the trimmed V and J ends, which lost 0 bases and 7 bases, there was a span of 2 bases. Germline CDR1 is SGHRS and CDR2 is YFSETQ.

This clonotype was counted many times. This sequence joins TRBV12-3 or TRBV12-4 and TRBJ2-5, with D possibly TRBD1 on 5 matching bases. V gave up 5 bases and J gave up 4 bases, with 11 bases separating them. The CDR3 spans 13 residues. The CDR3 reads CASSAGQRETQYF. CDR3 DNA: TGTGCCAGCAGTGCAGGGCAGAGAGAGACCCAGTACTTC.

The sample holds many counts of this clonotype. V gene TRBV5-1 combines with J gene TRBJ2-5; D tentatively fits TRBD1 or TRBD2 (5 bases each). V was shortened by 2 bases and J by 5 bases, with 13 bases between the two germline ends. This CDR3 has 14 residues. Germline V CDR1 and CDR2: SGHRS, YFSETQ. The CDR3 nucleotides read TGCGCCAGCAGCTTCGGGGCCCCACGGGAGACCCAGTACTTC. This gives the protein CASSFGAPRETQYF.